The clone carrying this T cell receptor (beta chain) was counted once. This specimen comes from a study of OX40 agonist ivuxolimab in advanced cancers. Libraries were prepared by immunoSEQ multiplex PCR; TCRdb keeps only in-frame clonotypes and omits some of them. The table has around 150,000 clones, roughly 92% seen once; the top ten hold about 0.31%. The input for sequencing was CD4+ or CD8+ T cells sorted from blood, taken in a trial of the OX40 agonist ivuxolimab. The clonotype comes from an adult with an advanced solid tumor such as melanoma, head and neck, liver or kidney cancer.

CDR3 residues: CASSPTGIPEAFF. The CDR3 nucleotides are TGTGCCAGCTCACCGACAGGTATCCCTGAAGCTTTCTTT. The V call is TRBV18, the J call TRBJ1-1, with D tentatively TRBD1 (6 bases). Germline V gives CDR1 KGHSH, CDR2 LQKENI. The CDR3 runs to 13 residues. Trimming removed 3 bases at V and 6 bases at J, with 11 bases between.